This T cell receptor beta chain comes out of a study of graft-versus-host responses after intestinal transplantation (dated by TCRdb to the early 2020s). Context from the whole study: Multivisceral, liver-intestinal, or isolated intestinal transplants were received by the recipients. Anti-thymocyte globulin induction was given to all recipients, followed by maintenance tacrolimus and steroids for about 3 years. Graft-versus-host and host-versus-graft alloreactive T cell clones were tracked in the graft, circulation and bone marrow after intestinal transplantation using bulk TCR-beta CDR3 sequencing. The cohort enrolled under 25 intestinal transplant recipients including one retransplant, and a few patients lacking pretransplant specimens were excluded. Donor T cell macrochimerism was defined as a peak of at least 4% donor T cells among recipient peripheral blood mononuclear cells. Alloreactive clones were identified by sequencing pre-transplant mixed lymphocyte reaction products and comparing them with unstimulated pre-transplant donor and recipient T cells. Instead of going to the commercial service, samples from a few later patients were sequenced in-house on an Illumina MiSeq and processed with MiXCR. Overall study outcomes, separate from this receptor: In the allografts of patients with donor T cell macrochimerism, GvH to HvG T cell clonal ratios were high. GvH clones were detected in recipient bone marrow, and some of these GvH clones were observed earlier in ileal mucosa or blood, consistent with an intestinal mucosal origin. Early after transplant, peak levels of circulating GvH clones were found to be associated with declines in HvG clones. The relatively low number and heterogeneity of intestinal transplant patients limited the conclusions.

The germline V end is reduced by 3 bases and the J end by 3 bases; junction bases left unmatched: 5. The CDR3, cysteine through phenylalanine, is 14 amino acids long. Only the CDR3 DNA is retained, 42 bases long and in frame from the first base. From the germline V gene, CDR1 is WSHSY and CDR2 is SAAADI. Receptor libraries were prepared by the immunoSEQ multiplex PCR assay. For most patients, genomic DNA was isolated using the Qiagen DNeasy Blood and Tissue Kit and was shipped frozen to Adaptive Biotechnologies for TCR sequencing. Adaptive Biotechnologies carried out high-throughput TCR-beta CDR3 sequencing of genomic DNA for most patients. The original pipeline was this. Adaptive's ImmunoSEQ software was the source of the TCR sequencing data for 18 patients, while a few other patients were processed with MiXCR and VDJtools. To correct CD4 versus CD8 sorting errors, sequences present in both subsets at a frequency ratio below 5:1 were removed. Because the origin of CDR3 nucleotide sequences shared between donor and recipient could not be assigned, those sequences were removed. To count as alloreactive, a clone needed at least 2-fold expansion over unstimulated cells and a minimum CFSE-low frequency of 0.002% (template counts) or 0.001% (read counts). Clones were considered mappable if detected in sequenced pre-transplant spleen, lymph node, or MLR CFSE-low populations of the donor or recipient. Cumulative frequency of alloreactive clones was calculated as a percentage of all sequences weighted by copy number. Sourced from immuneACCESS, this table was stored by TCRdb with only in-frame sequences that have V and J called. A share of the clones is absent; for the studies checked, an unresolved V gene accounts for under half, and the remainder has no known explanation. V and J calls and clone size are copied from that table; D and trimming were computed from the DNA. The sample records about 100,000 clones, 87% of which are singletons. Together, the top ten hold around 0.98% of the sample.

In light of the paper, this sample's time point label describes: cells obtained before transplantation from donor or recipient. CD3+CD4+ and CD3+CD8+ populations were FACS-sorted from unstimulated pre-transplant donor and recipient cells taken from spleen or lymph nodes. On this clone itself: This receptor's antigen is unknown. Per-nucleotide qualities are absent, and no much larger clonotype sits a single base away.

The source was unstimulated CD4+ T cells sorted from spleen or lymph node cells, collected before transplant. Recombination linked TRBV10-2 to TRBJ2-7; 7 middle bases align to TRBD1. The sequence was obtained from a human donor who was the organ donor for an intestinal transplant. The CDR3 amino acid sequence is: CASSDRQGYYEQYF. The sequenced DNA: TGCGCCAGCAGTGACCGACAGGGTTACTACGAGCAGTACTTC.